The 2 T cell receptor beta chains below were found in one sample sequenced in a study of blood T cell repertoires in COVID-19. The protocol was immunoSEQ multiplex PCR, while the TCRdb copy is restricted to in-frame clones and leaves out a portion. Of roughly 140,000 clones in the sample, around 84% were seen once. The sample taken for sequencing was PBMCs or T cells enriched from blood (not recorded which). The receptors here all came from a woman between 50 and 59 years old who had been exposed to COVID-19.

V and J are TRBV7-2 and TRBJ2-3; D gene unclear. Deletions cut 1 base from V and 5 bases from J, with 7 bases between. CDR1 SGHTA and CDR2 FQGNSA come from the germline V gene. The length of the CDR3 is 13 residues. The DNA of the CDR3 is TGTGCCAGCAGCTTAGACCGTAGAGATACGCAGTATTTT. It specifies CASSLDRRDTQYF.

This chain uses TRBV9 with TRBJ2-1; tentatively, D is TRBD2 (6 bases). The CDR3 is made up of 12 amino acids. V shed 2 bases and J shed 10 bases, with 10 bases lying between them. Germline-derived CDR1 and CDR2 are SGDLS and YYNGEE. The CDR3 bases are TGTGCCAGCAGCGTTAGCGGTCGGGAGCAGTTCTTC. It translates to CASSVSGREQFF.